This T cell receptor (beta chain) was documented in a study of shared clonotypes between healthy human individuals. Notes on the study in general: The naive CD4 repertoires of a handful of donors were compared, and approximately 5.3% of clonotypes were shared.

Details on this clone: What it recognizes is unknown. Within the sample, other DNA sequences also encode this same CDR3.

V lost 1 base to trimming and J lost 0 bases, with 8 bases between them. The CDR3 sequence is 15 residues long. Looked up from germline, CDR1 is SGHNT and CDR2 is YYREEE (reference sequence). Assay: immunoSEQ multiplex PCR; the TCRdb copy retains only in-frame clones and omits some. The table records about 2,500,000 clones, over 85% of them present only once. The source of this sequence is a young man in good health. This rearrangement joins TRBV5-4 to TRBJ1-3; maybe TRBD1 (6 bases). The sequencing sample was made of naive CD4+ T cells sorted from blood. Described subset: CD45RA+ positively selected. The CDR3 region is CASSLQGPSGNTIYF. CDR3 bases: TGTGCCAGCAGCTTGCAGGGGCCCTCTGGAAACACCATATATTTT.